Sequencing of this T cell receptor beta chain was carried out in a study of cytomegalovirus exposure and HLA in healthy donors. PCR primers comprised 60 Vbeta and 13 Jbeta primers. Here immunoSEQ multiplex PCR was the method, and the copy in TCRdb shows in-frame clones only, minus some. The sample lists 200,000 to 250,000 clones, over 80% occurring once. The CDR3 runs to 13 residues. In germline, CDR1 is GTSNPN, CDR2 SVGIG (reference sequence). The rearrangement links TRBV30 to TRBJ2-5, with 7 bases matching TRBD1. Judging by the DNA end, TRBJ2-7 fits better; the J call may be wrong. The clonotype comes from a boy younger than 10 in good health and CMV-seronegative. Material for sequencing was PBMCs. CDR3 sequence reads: CAWIRDSTYEQYF. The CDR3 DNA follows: TGTGCCTGGATTCGGGACAGCACCTACGAGCAGTACTTC.